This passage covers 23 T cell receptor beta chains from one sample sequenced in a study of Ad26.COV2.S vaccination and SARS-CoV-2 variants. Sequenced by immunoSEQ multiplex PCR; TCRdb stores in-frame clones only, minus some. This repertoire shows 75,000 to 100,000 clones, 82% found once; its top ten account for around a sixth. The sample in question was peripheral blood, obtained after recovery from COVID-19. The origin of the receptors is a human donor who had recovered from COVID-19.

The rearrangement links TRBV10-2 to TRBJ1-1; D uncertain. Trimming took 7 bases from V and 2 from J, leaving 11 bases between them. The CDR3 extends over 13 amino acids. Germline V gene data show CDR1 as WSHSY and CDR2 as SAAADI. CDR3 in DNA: TGCGCCAGCATTATGGCCCCTAACACTGAAGCTTTCTTT. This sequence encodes CASIMAPNTEAFF.

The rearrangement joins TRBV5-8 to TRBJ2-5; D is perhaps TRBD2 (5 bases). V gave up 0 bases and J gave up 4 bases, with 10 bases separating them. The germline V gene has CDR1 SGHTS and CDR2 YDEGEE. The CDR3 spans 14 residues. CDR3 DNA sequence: TGTGCCAGCAGCTTGGAAGTCCGGGGAGAGACCCAGTACTTC. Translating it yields CASSLEVRGETQYF.

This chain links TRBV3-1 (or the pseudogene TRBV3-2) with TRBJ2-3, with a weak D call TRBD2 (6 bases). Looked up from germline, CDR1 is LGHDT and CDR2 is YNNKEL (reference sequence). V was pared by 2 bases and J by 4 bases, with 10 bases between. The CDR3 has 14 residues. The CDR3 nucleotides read TGTGCCAGCAGCCAACGCGGGAAAGCAGATACGCAGTATTTT. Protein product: CASSQRGKADTQYF.

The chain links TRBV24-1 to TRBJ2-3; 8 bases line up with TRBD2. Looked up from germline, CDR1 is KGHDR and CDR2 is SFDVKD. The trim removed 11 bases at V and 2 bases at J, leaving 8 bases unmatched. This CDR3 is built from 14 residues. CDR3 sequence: CASDGGAFTDTQYF. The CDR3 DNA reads TGTGCCAGCGACGGGGGGGCCTTCACAGATACGCAGTATTTT.

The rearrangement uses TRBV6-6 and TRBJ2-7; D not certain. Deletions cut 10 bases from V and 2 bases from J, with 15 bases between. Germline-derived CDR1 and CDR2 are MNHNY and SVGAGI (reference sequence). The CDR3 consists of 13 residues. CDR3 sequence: CATGPHDPYEQYF. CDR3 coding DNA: TGTGCCACCGGGCCCCACGACCCCTACGAGCAGTACTTC.

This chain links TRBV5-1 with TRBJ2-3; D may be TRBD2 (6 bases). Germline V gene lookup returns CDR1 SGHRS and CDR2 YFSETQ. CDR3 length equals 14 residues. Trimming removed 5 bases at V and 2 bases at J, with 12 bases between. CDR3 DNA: TGCGCCAGCAGTCGGCGGGACGACACAGATACGCAGTATTTT. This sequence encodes CASSRRDDTDTQYF. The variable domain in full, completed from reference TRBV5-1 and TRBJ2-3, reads KAGVTQTPRYLIKTRGQQVTLSCSPISGHRSVSWYQQTPGQGLQFLFEYFSETQRNKGNFPGRFSGRQFSNSRSEMNVSTLELGDSALYLCASSRRDDTDTQYFGPGTRLTVL.

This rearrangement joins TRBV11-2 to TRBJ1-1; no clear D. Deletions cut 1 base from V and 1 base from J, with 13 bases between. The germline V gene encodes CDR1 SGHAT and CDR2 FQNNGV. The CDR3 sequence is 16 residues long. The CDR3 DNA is TGTGCCAGCAGCTTAGTTTCCACAGCCCAGAACACTGAAGCTTTCTTT. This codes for CASSLVSTAQNTEAFF.

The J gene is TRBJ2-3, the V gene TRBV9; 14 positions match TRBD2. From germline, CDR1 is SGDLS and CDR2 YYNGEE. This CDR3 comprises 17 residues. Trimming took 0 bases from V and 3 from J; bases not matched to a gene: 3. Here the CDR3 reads CASSVAGLAGGTDTQYF. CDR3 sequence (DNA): TGTGCCAGCAGCGTAGCCGGACTAGCGGGAGGTACAGATACGCAGTATTTT.

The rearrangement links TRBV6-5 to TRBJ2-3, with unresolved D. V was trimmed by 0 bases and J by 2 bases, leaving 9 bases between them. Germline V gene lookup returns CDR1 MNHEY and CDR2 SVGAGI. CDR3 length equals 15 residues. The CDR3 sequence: CASSYSFITTDTQYF. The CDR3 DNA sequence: TGTGCCAGCAGTTACTCGTTTATAACCACAGATACGCAGTATTTT.

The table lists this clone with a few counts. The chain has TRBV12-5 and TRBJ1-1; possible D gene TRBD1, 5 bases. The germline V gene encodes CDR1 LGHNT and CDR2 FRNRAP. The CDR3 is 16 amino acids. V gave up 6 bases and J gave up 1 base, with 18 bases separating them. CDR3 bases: TGTGCTAGTGGACAAAGACCGGGACGGAGGAACACTGAAGCTTTCTTT. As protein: CASGQRPGRRNTEAFF.

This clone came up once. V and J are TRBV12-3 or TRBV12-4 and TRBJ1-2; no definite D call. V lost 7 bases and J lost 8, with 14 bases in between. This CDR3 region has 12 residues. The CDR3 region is CASIRWGTGYTF. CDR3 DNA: TGTGCCAGCATCCGCTGGGGTACGGGCTACACCTTC.

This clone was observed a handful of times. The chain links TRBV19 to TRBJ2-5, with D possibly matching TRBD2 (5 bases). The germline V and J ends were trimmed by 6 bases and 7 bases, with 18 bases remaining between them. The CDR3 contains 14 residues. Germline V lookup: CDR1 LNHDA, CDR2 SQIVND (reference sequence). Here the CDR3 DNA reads TGTGCCAGTAGGTCGATCCCCAGAGGAGGGACCCAGTACTTC. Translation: CASRSIPRGGTQYF.

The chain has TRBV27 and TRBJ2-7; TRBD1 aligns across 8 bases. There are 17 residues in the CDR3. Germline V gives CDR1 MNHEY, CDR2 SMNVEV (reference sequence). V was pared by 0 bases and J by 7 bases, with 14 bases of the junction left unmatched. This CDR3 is CASSLSGAGTGWQEQYF. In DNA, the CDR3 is TGTGCCAGCAGTTTATCCGGCGCCGGGACAGGTTGGCAGGAGCAGTACTTC.

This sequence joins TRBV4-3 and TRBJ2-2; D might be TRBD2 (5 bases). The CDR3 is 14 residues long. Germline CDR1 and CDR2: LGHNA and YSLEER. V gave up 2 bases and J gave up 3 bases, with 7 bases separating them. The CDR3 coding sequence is TGCGCCAGCAGCCAACCTAGCTACACCGGGGAGCTGTTTTTT. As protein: CASSQPSYTGELFF.

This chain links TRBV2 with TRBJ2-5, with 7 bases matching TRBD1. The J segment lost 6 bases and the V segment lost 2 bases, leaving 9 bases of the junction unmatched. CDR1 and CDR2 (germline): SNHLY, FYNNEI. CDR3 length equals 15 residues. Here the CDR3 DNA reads TGTGCCAGCAGTGAAAGGCAGGGGGATTTCCAGACCCAGTACTTC. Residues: CASSERQGDFQTQYF.

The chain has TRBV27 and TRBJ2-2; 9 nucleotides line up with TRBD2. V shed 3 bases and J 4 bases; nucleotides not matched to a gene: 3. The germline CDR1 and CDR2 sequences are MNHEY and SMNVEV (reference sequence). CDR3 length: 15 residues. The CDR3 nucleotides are TGTGCCAGCAGTTTTAGCGGGAGAAGCACCGGGGAGCTGTTTTTT. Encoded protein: CASSFSGRSTGELFF.

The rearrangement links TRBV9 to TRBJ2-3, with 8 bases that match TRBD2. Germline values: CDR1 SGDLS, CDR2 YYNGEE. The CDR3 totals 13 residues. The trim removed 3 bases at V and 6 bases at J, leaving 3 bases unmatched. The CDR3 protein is CASSAGLGDTQYF. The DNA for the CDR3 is TGTGCCAGCAGCGCGGGACTAGGGGATACGCAGTATTTT.

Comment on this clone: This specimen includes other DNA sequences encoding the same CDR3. The CDR3 loop reads CASSSPGQGFGEQFF. CDR3 DNA sequence: TGTGCCAGCAGCTCACCGGGGCAGGGTTTCGGTGAGCAGTTCTTC. The chain joins TRBV7-3 to TRBJ2-1; D could derive from TRBD1 or TRBD2 (5 bases each). The CDR3 loop spans 15 amino acids. V was pared by 4 bases and J by 9 bases, with 19 bases between. CDR1 and CDR2 from the germline V gene are SGHTA and FQGTGA.

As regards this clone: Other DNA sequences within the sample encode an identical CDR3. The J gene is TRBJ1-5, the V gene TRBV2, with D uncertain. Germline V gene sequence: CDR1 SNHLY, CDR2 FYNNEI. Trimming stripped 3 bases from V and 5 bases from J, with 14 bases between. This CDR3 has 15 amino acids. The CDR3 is CASSEAQRNHQPQHF. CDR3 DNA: TGTGCCAGCAGTGAGGCGCAGAGGAACCATCAGCCCCAGCATTTT.

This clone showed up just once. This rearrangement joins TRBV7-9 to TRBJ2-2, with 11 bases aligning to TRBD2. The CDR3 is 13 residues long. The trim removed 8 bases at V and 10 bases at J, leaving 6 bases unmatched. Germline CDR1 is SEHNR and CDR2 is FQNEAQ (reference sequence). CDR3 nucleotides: TGTGCCAGCTCCGGACTAGCGGGTACGGAGCTGTTTTTT. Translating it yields CASSGLAGTELFF.

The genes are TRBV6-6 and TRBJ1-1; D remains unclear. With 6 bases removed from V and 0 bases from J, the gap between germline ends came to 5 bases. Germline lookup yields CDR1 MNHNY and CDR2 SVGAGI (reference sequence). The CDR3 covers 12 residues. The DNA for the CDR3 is TGTGCCAGCAGAGCCATGAACACTGAAGCTTTCTTT. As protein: CASRAMNTEAFF.

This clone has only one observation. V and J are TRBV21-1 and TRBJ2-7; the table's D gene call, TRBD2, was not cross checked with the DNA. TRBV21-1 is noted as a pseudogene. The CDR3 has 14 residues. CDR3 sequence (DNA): TGTGCCAGCAGCAACGGTGGAGCCACCTACGAGCAGTACTTC. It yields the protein CASSNGGATYEQYF.

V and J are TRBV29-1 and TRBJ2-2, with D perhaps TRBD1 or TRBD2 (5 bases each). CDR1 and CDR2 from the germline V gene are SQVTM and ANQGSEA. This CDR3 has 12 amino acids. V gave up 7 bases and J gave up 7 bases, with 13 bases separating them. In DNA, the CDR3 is TGCAGCGCGGGCAGGGAGAGCGGGGAGCTGTTTTTT. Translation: CSAGRESGELFF.